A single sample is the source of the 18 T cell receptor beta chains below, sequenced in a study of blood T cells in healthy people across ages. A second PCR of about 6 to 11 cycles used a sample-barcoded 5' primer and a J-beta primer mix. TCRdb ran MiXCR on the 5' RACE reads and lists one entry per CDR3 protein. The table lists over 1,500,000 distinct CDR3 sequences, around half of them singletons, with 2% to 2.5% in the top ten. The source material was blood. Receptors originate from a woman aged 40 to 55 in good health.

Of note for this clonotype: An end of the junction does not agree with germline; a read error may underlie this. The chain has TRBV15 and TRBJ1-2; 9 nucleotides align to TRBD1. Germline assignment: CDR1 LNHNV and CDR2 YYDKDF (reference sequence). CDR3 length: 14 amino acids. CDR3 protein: CATGRQGESYGYTF. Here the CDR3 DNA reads TGTGCCACCGGCAGACAGGGGGAGAGCTATGGCTACACCTTC. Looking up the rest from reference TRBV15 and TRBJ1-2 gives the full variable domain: DAMVIQNPRYQVTQFGKPVTLSCSQTLNHNVMYWYQQKSSQAPKLLFHYYDKDFNNEADTPDNFQSRRPNTSFCFLDIRSPGLGDTAMYLCATGRQGESYGYTFGSGTRLTVV.

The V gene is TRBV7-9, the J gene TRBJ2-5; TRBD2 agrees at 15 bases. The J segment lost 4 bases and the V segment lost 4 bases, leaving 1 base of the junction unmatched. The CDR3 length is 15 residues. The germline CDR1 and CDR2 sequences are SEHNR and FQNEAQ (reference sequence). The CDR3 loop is CASSWTSGRAETQYF. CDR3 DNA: TGTGCCAGCAGCTGGACTAGCGGGAGGGCAGAGACCCAGTACTTC.

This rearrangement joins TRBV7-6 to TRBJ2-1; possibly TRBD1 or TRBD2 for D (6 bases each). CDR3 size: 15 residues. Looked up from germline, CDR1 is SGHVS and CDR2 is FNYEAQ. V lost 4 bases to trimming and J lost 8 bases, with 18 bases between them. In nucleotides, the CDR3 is TGTGCCAGCAGCTCGGGTTCAGGAGGGGGGTATGAGCAGTTCTTC. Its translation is CASSSGSGGGYEQFF.

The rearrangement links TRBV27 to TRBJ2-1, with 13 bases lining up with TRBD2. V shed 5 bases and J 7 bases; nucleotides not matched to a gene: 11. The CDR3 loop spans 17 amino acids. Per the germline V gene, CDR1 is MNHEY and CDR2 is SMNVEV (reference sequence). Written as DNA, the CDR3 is TGTGCCAGCAGTATGACTAGCGGGGGGCTCACCGCAAATGAGCAGTTCTTC. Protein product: CASSMTSGGLTANEQFF.

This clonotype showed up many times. The CDR3 region is CASSLGSGTREQFF. CDR3 nucleotide sequence: TGTGCCAGCAGCCTAGGGTCAGGGACGAGAGAGCAGTTCTTC. The chain employs TRBV7-9 and TRBJ2-1; D is perhaps TRBD1 or TRBD2 (5 bases each). The V end was cut by 5 bases, the J end by 10 bases, with 18 bases between. The germline CDR1 and CDR2 sequences are SEHNR and FQNEAQ (reference sequence). The CDR3 spans 14 residues.

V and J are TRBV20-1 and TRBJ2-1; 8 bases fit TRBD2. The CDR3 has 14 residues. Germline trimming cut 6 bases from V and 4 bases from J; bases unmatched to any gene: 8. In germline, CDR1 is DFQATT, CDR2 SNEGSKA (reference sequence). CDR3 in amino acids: CSAKLAAKYNEQFF. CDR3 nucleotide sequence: TGCAGTGCCAAACTAGCGGCTAAATACAATGAGCAGTTCTTC.

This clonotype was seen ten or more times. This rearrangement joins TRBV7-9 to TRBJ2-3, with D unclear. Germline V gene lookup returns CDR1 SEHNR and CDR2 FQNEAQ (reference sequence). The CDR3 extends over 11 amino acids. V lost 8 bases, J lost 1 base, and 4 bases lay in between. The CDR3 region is CASEGTDTQYF. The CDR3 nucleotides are TGTGCCAGCGAAGGCACAGATACGCAGTATTTT.

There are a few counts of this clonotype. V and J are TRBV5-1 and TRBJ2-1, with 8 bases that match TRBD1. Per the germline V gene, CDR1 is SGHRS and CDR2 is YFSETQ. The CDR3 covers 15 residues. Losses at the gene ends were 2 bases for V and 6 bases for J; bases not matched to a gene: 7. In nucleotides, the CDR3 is TGCGCCAGCAGCTTAAGGACAGGGAGAATCAATGAGCAGTTCTTC. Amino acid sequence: CASSLRTGRINEQFF.

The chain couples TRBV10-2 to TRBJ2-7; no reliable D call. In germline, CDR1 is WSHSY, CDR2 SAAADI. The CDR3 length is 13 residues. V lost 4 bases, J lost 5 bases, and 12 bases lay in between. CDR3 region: CASSGDQAHEQYF. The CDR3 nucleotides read TGCGCCAGCAGTGGAGACCAGGCGCACGAGCAGTACTTC.

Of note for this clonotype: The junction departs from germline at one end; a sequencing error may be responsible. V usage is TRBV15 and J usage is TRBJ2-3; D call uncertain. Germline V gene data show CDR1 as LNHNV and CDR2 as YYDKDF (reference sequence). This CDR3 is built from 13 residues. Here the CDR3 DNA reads TGTGCCACCAGAAGAGAGTCCACAGATACGCAGTATTTT. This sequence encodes CATRRESTDTQYF. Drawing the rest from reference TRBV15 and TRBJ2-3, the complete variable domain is DAMVIQNPRYQVTQFGKPVTLSCSQTLNHNVMYWYQQKSSQAPKLLFHYYDKDFNNEADTPDNFQSRRPNTSFCFLDIRSPGLGDTAMYLCATRRESTDTQYFGPGTRLTVL.

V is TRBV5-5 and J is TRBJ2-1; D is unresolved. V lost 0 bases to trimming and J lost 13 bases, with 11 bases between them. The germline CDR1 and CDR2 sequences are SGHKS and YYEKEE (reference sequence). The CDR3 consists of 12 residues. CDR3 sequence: CASSLGRGVQFF. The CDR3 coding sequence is TGTGCCAGCAGCTTGGGACGAGGCGTCCAGTTCTTC.

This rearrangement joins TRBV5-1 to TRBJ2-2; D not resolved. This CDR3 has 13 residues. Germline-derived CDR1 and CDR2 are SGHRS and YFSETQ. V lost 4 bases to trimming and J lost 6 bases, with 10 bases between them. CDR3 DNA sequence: TGCGCCAGCAGCCCGGACCTGGCCGGGGAGCTGTTTTTT. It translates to CASSPDLAGELFF.

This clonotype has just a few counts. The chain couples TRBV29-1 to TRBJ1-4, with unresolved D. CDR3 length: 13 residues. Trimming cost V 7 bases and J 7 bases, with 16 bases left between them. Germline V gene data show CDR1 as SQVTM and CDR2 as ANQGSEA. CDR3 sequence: CSGTTPEGEKLFF. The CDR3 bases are TGCAGCGGCACCACCCCGGAGGGTGAAAAACTGTTTTTT.

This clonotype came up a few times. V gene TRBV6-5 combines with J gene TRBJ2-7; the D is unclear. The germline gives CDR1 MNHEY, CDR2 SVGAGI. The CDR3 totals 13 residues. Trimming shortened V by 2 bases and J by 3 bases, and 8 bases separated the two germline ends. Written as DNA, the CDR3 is TGTGCCAGCAGTTACGAGATAGGCTACGAGCAGTACTTC. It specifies CASSYEIGYEQYF.

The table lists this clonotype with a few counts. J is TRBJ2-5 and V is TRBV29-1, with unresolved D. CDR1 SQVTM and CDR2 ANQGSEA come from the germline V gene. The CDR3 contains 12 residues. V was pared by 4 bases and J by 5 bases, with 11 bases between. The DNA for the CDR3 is TGCAGCGTTGTCGGTCGGTCTGAGACCCAGTACTTC. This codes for CSVVGRSETQYF.

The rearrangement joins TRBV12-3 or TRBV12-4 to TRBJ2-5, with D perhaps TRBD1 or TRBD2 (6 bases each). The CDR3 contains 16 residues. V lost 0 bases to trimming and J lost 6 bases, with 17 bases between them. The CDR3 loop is CASSLAQGGLLKTQYF. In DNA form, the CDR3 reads TGTGCCAGCAGTTTAGCGCAAGGGGGGCTCTTAAAGACCCAGTACTTC.

CDR3 region: CSARAIDRRWEKLFF. In nucleotides, the CDR3 is TGCAGTGCTAGAGCTATCGACCGCCGATGGGAAAAACTGTTTTTT. The rearrangement joins TRBV20-1 to TRBJ1-4; D not certain. Germline loops: CDR1 DFQATT, CDR2 SNEGSKA (reference sequence). V was trimmed by 1 base and J by 8 bases, leaving 17 bases between them. This CDR3 comprises 15 residues.

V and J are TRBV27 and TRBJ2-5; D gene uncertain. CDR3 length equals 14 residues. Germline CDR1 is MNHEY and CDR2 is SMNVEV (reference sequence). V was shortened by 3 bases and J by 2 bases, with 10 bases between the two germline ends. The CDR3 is CASSFLDHQETQYF. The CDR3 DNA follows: TGTGCCAGCAGTTTCCTAGACCATCAAGAGACCCAGTACTTC.